This T cell receptor beta chain was captured in a study of OX40 agonist ivuxolimab in advanced cancers. Turning to the overall study: Ivuxolimab, which targeted the costimulatory receptor OX40 (CD134), was an agonistic, fully human IgG2 monoclonal antibody. Partial responses occurred in three dose-escalation patients, of whom one had hepatocellular carcinoma and two had cutaneous melanoma. The point of sequencing TCRbeta in the periphery was to test whether ivuxolimab changed TCR sequence diversity and drove clonal T-cell expansion. Intravenous ivuxolimab was administered to patients every 2 weeks at six dose levels: 0.01, 0.1, 0.3, 1.5, 3 and 10 mg/kg. The monotherapy dose-escalation portion (N ≈ 50 patients) of the phase I ivuxolimab trial is reported in the paper. A male proportion of around 80% and a mean age of approximately 61 years, ranging from about 23 to 90, were recorded for the dose-escalation cohort. Prior anti-PD-1, anti-PD-L1 or anti-CTLA-4 therapy was permitted, and about two fifths of dose-escalation patients had received checkpoint inhibitors. Among the roughly 50 dose-escalation patients, about 19 had hepatocellular carcinoma, approximately 15 melanoma, 9 renal cell carcinoma and 9 head and neck cancer. Broader findings and caveats from the paper: At doses of 0.1 to 3.0 mg/kg, clonal expansion of both CD4+ and CD8+ blood T cells was observed from baseline to week 6. Low levels of normalized T-cell clonal expansion were also seen in some patients who did not respond. Antigen specificity was not determined for the clonally expanded peripheral T cells. On average, CD8+ T cells showed more expanded clones than CD4+ T cells after ivuxolimab. In the 0.1-3.0 mg/kg groups, partial responders were among the patients with the lowest normalized peripheral clonal expansion, particularly in CD8+ T cells.

The CDR3 sequence holds 14 residues, the cysteine and phenylalanine included. Just the 42-base CDR3 DNA is kept, in frame starting at base 1. Reading the germline V gene gives CDR1 SNHLY and CDR2 FYNNEI. Ends trimmed: V by 6 bases, J by 8 bases; bases unmatched to a gene: 9. To sequence the TCRbeta CDR3 region, genomic DNA was isolated from the sorted cells. TCRbeta CDR3 regions were sequenced using the immunoSEQ Assay. The table was pulled from immuneACCESS by TCRdb, which kept in-frame rearrangements only. Such tables lose some clones; where checked, under half of the loss comes from unresolved V genes, and the rest has no known cause. This sample holds 37,000 or so clones; roughly nine tenths were observed only once. The ten largest clones take up about 2.4% of the sample. The trial excluded patients who had a history of autoimmune disease or who were on systemic immunosuppression. In every dose cohort, peripheral blood was drawn for TCR sequencing at baseline, cycle 4 day 1, and cycle 7 day 1. The samples were taken from a phase I, first-in-human, multicenter, open-label dose-escalation trial of ivuxolimab. The trial enrolled adults with locally advanced or metastatic head and neck squamous cell, hepatocellular, melanoma or renal cell carcinoma. CD4+ and CD8+ T cells were sorted separately from peripheral blood before TCR sequencing.

As concerns this clone: Its antigen is not yet known. Base quality data are lacking; no much larger clone is found one base away.

The clonotype was recovered from an adult with an advanced solid tumor such as melanoma, head and neck, liver or kidney cancer. This sample comprised CD4+ or CD8+ T cells sorted from blood, obtained in a trial of the OX40 agonist ivuxolimab. The rearranged segments are TRBV2 and TRBJ1-4, and 7 junction bases match TRBD1. The CDR3 region reads CASSPGTAREKLFF. DNA sequence: TGTGCCAGCAGCCCCGGGACAGCGAGGGAAAAACTGTTTTTT.